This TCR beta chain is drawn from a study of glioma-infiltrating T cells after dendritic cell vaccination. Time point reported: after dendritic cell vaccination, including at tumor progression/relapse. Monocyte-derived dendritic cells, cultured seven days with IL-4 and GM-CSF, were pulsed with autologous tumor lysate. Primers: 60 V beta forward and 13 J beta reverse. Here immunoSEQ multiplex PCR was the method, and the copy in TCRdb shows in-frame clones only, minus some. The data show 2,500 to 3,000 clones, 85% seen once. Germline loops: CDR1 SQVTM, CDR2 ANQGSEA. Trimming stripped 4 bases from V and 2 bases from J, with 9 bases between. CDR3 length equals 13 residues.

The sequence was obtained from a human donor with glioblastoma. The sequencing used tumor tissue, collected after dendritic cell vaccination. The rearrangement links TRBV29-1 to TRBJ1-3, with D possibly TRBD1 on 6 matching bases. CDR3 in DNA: TGCAGCGTTGTAGGGGGGGCTGGAAACACCATATATTTT. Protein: CSVVGGAGNTIYF.